The 13 T cell receptor beta chains below were found in one sample sequenced in a study of T cells in women clearing cervical HPV infection. TCRdb's copy holds only in-frame clones and misses some; the assay was immunoSEQ multiplex PCR. This table holds around 46,000 clones. Sequencing was carried out using blood buffy coat. These receptors originate from a woman between 18 and 70 years old with a cervical HPV16 infection that either progressed to CIN3+ or cleared (not recorded which).

This CDR3 reads CASSRAGGEKLFF. Partial CDR3 DNA: TGTGCCAGCAGCCGTGCAGGAGGTGAAAAA. The chain carries TRBV7-3 and TRBJ1-4, with unresolved D. The CDR3 end falls 3 residues outside the read, so it is completed with the germline J gene. The CDR3 contains 13 residues. From germline, CDR1 is SGHTA and CDR2 FQGTGA. Deletions cut 5 bases from V and 7 bases from J, with 11 bases between.

With respect to this clone: The read comes to an end 3 residues before the CDR3 does, leaving the germline J gene to fill in the end. The chain recombines TRBV2 with TRBJ2-5, with D maybe TRBD1 (5 bases). CDR1 and CDR2 (germline): SNHLY, FYNNEI. The V end was cut by 2 bases, the J end by 3 bases, with 13 bases between. The CDR3 contains 15 residues. The CDR3 loop is CASSESKGAKETQYF. The DNA read from the CDR3 is TGTGCCAGCAGTGAAAGTAAAGGGGCCAAAGAGACC.

Comments on this clone: The read terminates 3 residues ahead of where the CDR3 ends, so the germline J gene completes it. The J gene is TRBJ1-1, the V gene TRBV30; D unclear. V was trimmed by 3 bases and J by 7 bases, leaving 9 bases between them. Germline-derived CDR1 and CDR2 are GTSNPN and SVGIG (reference sequence). The length of the CDR3 is 11 residues. CDR3 DNA (partial): TGTGCCTGGAGGGACTCCCTTGAA. It encodes CAWRDSLE. The whole CDR3 protein reads CAWRDSLEAFF. Based on the CDR3 plus reference TRBV30 and TRBJ1-1, the full variable domain is SQTIHQWPATLVQPVGSPLSLECTVEGTSNPNLYWYRQAAGRGLQLLFYSVGIGQISSEVPQNLSASRPQDRQFILSSKKLLLSDSGFYLCAWRDSLEAFFGQGTRLTVV.

Details on this clone: The read ends 3 residues early relative to the CDR3; the germline J gene fills the gap. The V and J genes are TRBV5-6 and TRBJ1-4, with D unclear. The germline V and J ends were trimmed by 4 bases and 3 bases, with 7 bases remaining between them. The CDR3 spans 13 residues. Germline CDR1 SGHDT, CDR2 YYEEEE. The CDR3 is CASSRGANEKLFF. The sequenced CDR3 bases are TGTGCCAGCAGCCGCGGGGCTAATGAAAAA.

Remarks on this clone: From the germline J gene comes the end of the CDR3, since the read stops 3 residues before it. The genes are TRBV11-2 and TRBJ2-7; 10 nucleotides match TRBD2. The junction had 8 bases not matched to a gene; V was cut back by 7 bases and J by 5 bases. CDR1 is SGHAT, CDR2 FQNNGV, per germline. The CDR3 consists of 14 residues. The DNA read from the CDR3 is TGTGCCAGCATCGAACTAGCGGGAAAACACGAG. It yields the protein CASIELAGKHE. The full CDR3 is CASIELAGKHEQYF.

Points on this clone: The CDR3 goes on 3 residues after the read ends, and that part is filled in from the germline J gene. The chain carries TRBV19 and TRBJ2-5; 10 bases line up with TRBD2. Trimming cost V 11 bases and J 1 base; bases outside gene matches: 4. The V gene's germline CDR1 is LNHDA and CDR2 SQIVND (reference sequence). The CDR3 has 13 amino acids. The CDR3 region is CASSGGFQETQYF. Incomplete CDR3 DNA: TGTGCCTCTAGCGGGGGATTCCAAGAGACC. The full variable domain, with the rest looked up from reference TRBV19 and TRBJ2-5, is DGGITQSPKYLFRKEGQNVTLSCEQNLNHDAMYWYRQDPGQGLRLIYYSQIVNDFQKGDIAEGYSVSREKKESFPLTVTSAQKNPTAFYLCASSGGFQETQYFGPGTRLLVL.

Concerning this clone: The read ends 3 residues before the CDR3 terminus; that terminus is restored from the germline J gene. The chain couples TRBV5-1 to TRBJ2-7, with a possible D match to TRBD2 (7 bases). Germline CDR1 and CDR2: SGHRS and YFSETQ. The ends were cut back, 2 bases at V and 0 bases at J, with 12 bases in the middle. This CDR3 is 15 amino acids long. The CDR3 loop reads CASSLGGASSYEQYF. The CDR3 DNA, read in part, is TGCGCCAGCAGCTTAGGGGGGGCGAGCTCCTACGAG.

The CDR3 bases that were read are TGCAGCGCCTCTTTAGCGGGGGTTTACGATACG. Translating gives CSASLAGVYDT. The full-length CDR3 reads as CSASLAGVYDTQYF. The rearrangement uses TRBV29-1 and TRBJ2-3, with 9 bases matching TRBD2. The DNA ends 3 residues before the CDR3 does, and the rest of the CDR3 is filled in from the germline J gene. Unmatched junction bases numbered 11, after V lost 7 bases and J lost 6 bases. The length of the CDR3 is 14 residues. Germline CDR1 and CDR2: SQVTM and ANQGSEA.

Points on this clone: The CDR3 end falls 3 residues outside the read, so it is completed with the germline J gene. The chain carries TRBV2 and TRBJ1-6, with TRBD1 matching 7 bases. V was clipped by 9 bases and J by 7 bases; unmatched bases: 6. This CDR3 has 13 residues. Germline loops: CDR1 SNHLY, CDR2 FYNNEI. The part of the CDR3 DNA that was read is TGTGCCAGGTCCGGGACAGCGAATTCACCC. Translating gives CARSGTANSP. The CDR3 reads in full as CARSGTANSPLHF. The full variable domain, with the rest looked up from reference TRBV2 and TRBJ1-6, is EPEVTQTPSHQVTQMGQEVILRCVPISNHLYFYWYRQILGQKVEFLVSFYNNEISEKSEIFDDQFSVERPDGSNFTLKIRSTKLEDSAMYFCARSGTANSPLHFGNGTRLTVT.

With respect to this clone: The sequenced fragment ends 3 residues before the CDR3 boundary, so the rest is inferred from the germline J gene. The V gene is TRBV20-1, the J gene TRBJ2-3; 9 nucleotides agree with TRBD2. Germline CDR1 reads DFQATT; CDR2 reads SNEGSKA (reference sequence). Germline trimming cut 7 bases from V and 0 bases from J; bases unmatched to any gene: 8. This CDR3 is built from 15 residues. CDR3 bases read: TGCAGTGTGGAACTAGCGGGCACTAGCACAGATACG. Translation gives CSVELAGTSTDT. The entire CDR3 protein reads CSVELAGTSTDTQYF.

In the case of this clone: The CDR3 end falls 3 residues outside the read, so it is completed with the germline J gene. This chain uses TRBV19 with TRBJ2-5; D unresolved. The germline V and J ends were trimmed by 5 bases and 1 base, with 8 bases remaining between them. CDR3 size: 13 residues. The V gene's germline CDR1 is LNHDA and CDR2 SQIVND (reference sequence). CDR3 residues: CASSSVPQETQYF. CDR3 bases read: TGTGCCAGTAGTTCAGTGCCCCAAGAGACC.

Comment on this clone: The CDR3 goes on 3 residues after the read ends, and that part is filled in from the germline J gene. The chain links TRBV3-1 (or the pseudogene TRBV3-2) to TRBJ1-2, with 7 bases lining up with TRBD1. The germline CDR1 and CDR2 sequences are LGHDT and YNNKEL (reference sequence). CDR3 length: 11 residues. The chain's CDR3 is CASSLQGGYTF. Partial CDR3 DNA: TGTGCCAGCAGCCTACAGGGGGGC.

A note on this clone: One end of the junction does not line up with germline, which may come from a read error. The missing CDR3 end, 3 residues past where the read stops, is filled in from the germline J gene. The sample contains more than one DNA sequence encoding this CDR3. The chain joins TRBV19 to TRBJ1-3, with D perhaps TRBD1 (6 bases). The CDR3 is 13 amino acids. Germline CDR1 reads LNHDA; CDR2 reads SQIVND (reference sequence). The CDR3 protein is CASARGSGNTIYF. The CDR3 DNA, read in part, is TGTGCCAGTGCCAGGGGATCTGGAAACACG.